These T cell receptor beta chains were read from a single sample in a study of identical twins. TCRdb passed the 5' RACE reads through MiXCR, listing each CDR3 protein once. The sample records 650,000 to 750,000 distinct CDR3 sequences, 21% being singletons. The data were also submitted as part of a second study, on T cells expressing NK-cell markers.

Sequencing was performed on PBMCs. Receptors originate from a woman aged 18-29 years in good health. CDR3s include the opening cysteine and the closing phenylalanine or tryptophan. The order of the fields is clone size, J gene, D gene, V gene, CDR3 protein, CDR3 DNA. The D gene is left open where the match is weak. Clone size, where shown, is once, few, many, or a class for clones that have expanded.

clone_size: few
j_call: TRBJ2-7
d_call: NA
v_call: TRBV5-1
cdr3_aa: CASSQSPGRDYEQYF
cdr3_nt: TGCGCCAGCAGCCAAAGCCCGGGGCGGGACTACGAGCAGTACTTC

clone_size: NA
j_call: TRBJ2-1
d_call: NA
v_call: TRBV11-1
cdr3_aa: CAIKGALAKPLRSTYNEQFF
cdr3_nt: TGTGCCATAAAAGGGGCTCTAGCGAAACCGCTCCGTTCCACCTACAATGAGCAGTTCTTC

clone_size: NA
j_call: TRBJ2-3
d_call: TRBD1
v_call: TRBV12-3/TRBV12-4
cdr3_aa: CASGTSTGLSPDTQYF
cdr3_nt: TGTGCCAGCGGGACCTCGACAGGGCTTAGCCCAGATACGCAGTATTTT

clone_size: NA
j_call: TRBJ2-7
d_call: NA
v_call: TRBV7-9
cdr3_aa: CASSPRRQSYEQYF
cdr3_nt: TGTGCCAGCAGCCCCCGACGTCAATCCTACGAGCAGTACTTC

clone_size: few
j_call: TRBJ2-7
d_call: TRBD1
v_call: TRBV15
cdr3_aa: CATSRGQDRAAYEQYF
cdr3_nt: TGTGCCACCAGCAGAGGCCAGGACAGGGCAGCCTACGAGCAGTACTTC

clone_size: many
j_call: TRBJ1-3
d_call: NA
v_call: TRBV20-1
cdr3_aa: CSAPNRVAGNTIYF
cdr3_nt: TGCAGTGCTCCCAACAGGGTGGCTGGAAACACCATATATTTT

clone_size: few
j_call: TRBJ2-5
d_call: NA
v_call: TRBV20-1
cdr3_aa: CSVAVRGQPQETQYF
cdr3_nt: TGCAGTGTTGCCGTCCGGGGGCAACCCCAAGAGACCCAGTACTTC

clone_size: few
j_call: TRBJ2-7
d_call: NA
v_call: TRBV29-1
cdr3_aa: CSAGDRQALEQYF
cdr3_nt: TGCAGCGCCGGAGACCGACAGGCTCTCGAGCAGTACTTC

clone_size: few
j_call: TRBJ2-1
d_call: TRBD2
v_call: TRBV10-2
cdr3_aa: CASRFRLAGDEQFF
cdr3_nt: TGCGCCAGCAGGTTCCGACTAGCGGGCGATGAGCAGTTCTTC

clone_size: NA
j_call: TRBJ1-1
d_call: NA
v_call: TRBV6-5
cdr3_aa: CASAPSPGEAFF
cdr3_nt: TGTGCCAGCGCCCCCTCTCCGGGAGAAGCTTTCTTT

clone_size: NA
j_call: TRBJ2-1
d_call: NA
v_call: TRBV24-1
cdr3_aa: CATSDFGNEQFF
cdr3_nt: TGTGCCACCAGTGATTTCGGGAATGAGCAGTTCTTC

clone_size: few
j_call: TRBJ2-1
d_call: NA
v_call: TRBV21-1
cdr3_aa: CASSKLLAGGFYEQFF
cdr3_nt: TGTGCCAGCAGCAAACTACTAGCGGGAGGGTTCTATGAGCAGTTCTTC

clone_size: few
j_call: TRBJ2-7
d_call: NA
v_call: TRBV7-2
cdr3_aa: CASRHNTRDEQYF
cdr3_nt: TGTGCCAGCAGGCACAATACCAGGGACGAGCAGTACTTC

clone_size: few
j_call: TRBJ2-2
d_call: TRBD2
v_call: TRBV3-1
cdr3_aa: CASSRTSWGTGELFF
cdr3_nt: TGTGCCAGCAGCCGGACTAGCTGGGGCACCGGGGAGCTGTTTTTT

clone_size: NA
j_call: TRBJ2-1
d_call: NA
v_call: TRBV20-1
cdr3_aa: CSASRARQKYNEQFF
cdr3_nt: TGCAGTGCTAGTAGGGCCCGACAGAAATACAATGAGCAGTTCTTC

clone_size: few
j_call: TRBJ2-3
d_call: NA
v_call: TRBV10-1
cdr3_aa: CASSEFEGAPLATQYF
cdr3_nt: TGCGCCAGCAGTGAGTTTGAGGGAGCACCTTTAGCGACGCAGTATTTT

clone_size: NA
j_call: TRBJ1-1
d_call: NA
v_call: TRBV20-1
cdr3_aa: CSAPTRQIQNTEAFF
cdr3_nt: TGCAGTGCCCCTACCAGACAAATCCAGAACACTGAAGCTTTCTTT

clone_size: NA
j_call: TRBJ1-5
d_call: NA
v_call: TRBV2
cdr3_aa: CASRDTQPQHF
cdr3_nt: TGTGCCAGCAGGGACACGCAGCCCCAGCATTTT

clone_size: NA
j_call: TRBJ1-1
d_call: NA
v_call: TRBV6-1
cdr3_aa: CASRSTGSTEAFF
cdr3_nt: TGTGCCAGCAGATCAACAGGGTCCACTGAAGCTTTCTTT

clone_size: NA
j_call: TRBJ2-7
d_call: TRBD1
v_call: TRBV5-1
cdr3_aa: CASSWTGSSLGNEQYF
cdr3_nt: TGCGCCAGCAGTTGGACAGGGAGTTCCTTGGGCAACGAGCAGTACTTC

clone_size: NA
j_call: TRBJ2-5
d_call: TRBD1
v_call: TRBV28
cdr3_aa: CASSLGASTGAETQYF
cdr3_nt: TGTGCCAGCAGTTTAGGGGCCTCGACAGGGGCGGAGACCCAGTACTTC

clone_size: few
j_call: TRBJ2-5
d_call: NA
v_call: TRBV5-1
cdr3_aa: CASSPGVAVLTETQYF
cdr3_nt: TGCGCCAGCAGCCCCGGTGTAGCAGTCTTGACGGAGACCCAGTACTTC

clone_size: NA
j_call: TRBJ2-4
d_call: TRBD2
v_call: TRBV28
cdr3_aa: CASRSTGLAGSQYF
cdr3_nt: TGTGCCAGCAGGTCCACCGGACTAGCGGGGTCCCAGTACTTC

clone_size: many
j_call: TRBJ2-7
d_call: NA
v_call: TRBV27
cdr3_aa: CASSLSGVYEQYF
cdr3_nt: TGTGCCAGCAGTTTATCGGGAGTCTACGAGCAGTACTTC

clone_size: NA
j_call: TRBJ1-1
d_call: NA
v_call: TRBV12-3/TRBV12-4
cdr3_aa: CASSRVKGSRTEAFF
cdr3_nt: TGTGCCAGCAGTAGGGTTAAAGGCAGTCGCACTGAAGCTTTCTTT

clone_size: NA
j_call: TRBJ2-1
d_call: NA
v_call: TRBV20-1
cdr3_aa: CSAQGFGSSPYNEQFF
cdr3_nt: TGCAGTGCTCAGGGTTTTGGAAGCTCTCCCTACAATGAGCAGTTCTTC

clone_size: NA
j_call: TRBJ2-7
d_call: NA
v_call: TRBV14
cdr3_aa: CASSRRRQGYEQYF
cdr3_nt: TGTGCCAGCAGCCGCCGACGGCAGGGCTACGAGCAGTACTTC

clone_size: few
j_call: TRBJ1-1
d_call: NA
v_call: TRBV5-1
cdr3_aa: CASSPISTGGSTEAFF
cdr3_nt: TGCGCCAGCAGCCCGATATCGACGGGGGGTAGCACTGAAGCTTTCTTT

clone_size: many
j_call: TRBJ1-4
d_call: NA
v_call: TRBV20-1
cdr3_aa: CSARDRGRIGEKLFF
cdr3_nt: TGCAGTGCTAGAGATAGGGGCAGGATCGGCGAAAAACTGTTTTTT

clone_size: few
j_call: TRBJ2-1
d_call: NA
v_call: TRBV6-2/TRBV6-3
cdr3_aa: CASSEGGQFF
cdr3_nt: TGTGCCAGCAGCGAGGGAGGGCAGTTCTTC